Sequencing of this TCR beta chain was carried out in a study of shared clonotypes between healthy human individuals. Overall study results and limits: Sampling included only blood; tissue repertoires likely differ. Measured sharing among donors was expected to vary with sequencing depth.

Clones were sequenced by immunoSEQ multiplex PCR, and TCRdb holds only the in-frame ones, with some missing. The sample consists of 1,500,000 or so clones, roughly 95% of them appearing once. CDR1 and CDR2 (germline): SGHTA, FQGNSA. The ends lost 1 base at V and 4 bases at J; junction bases unmatched: 5. The CDR3 runs to 15 residues. A note on this clone: No antigen is known for it.

The chain combines TRBV7-2 with TRBJ2-7; 9 nucleotides line up with TRBD1. Sequences were obtained from naive CD4+ T cells sorted from blood. Subset meaning: CD45RA+ positively selected. The clonotype was recovered from a man aged 25-45 years in good health. CDR3 bases: TGTGCCAGCAGCTTAGGGACAGGGGTTGTATACGAGCAGTACTTC. Translation gives CASSLGTGVVYEQYF.